This T cell receptor beta chain was found in a study of technical replicates of blood from several donors. The ends were cut back, 4 bases at V and 4 bases at J, with 12 bases in the middle. CDR3 size: 14 residues. CDR1 is SGHRS and CDR2 is YFSETQ in the germline V gene. TCRdb's table, derived via immunoSEQ multiplex PCR, lists solely in-frame clones and lacks some. The sample carries roughly 6,500 clones, about 96% recorded once. This TCR was sampled from a human donor in good health. What was sequenced was PBMCs. V is TRBV5-1 and J is TRBJ2-1; no firm D call. CDR3 in amino acids: CASSDRDNYNEQFF. CDR3 sequence (DNA): TGCGCCAGCAGCGATAGAGATAATTACAATGAGCAGTTCTTC. Full variable domain (remainder filled in from reference TRBV5-1 and TRBJ2-1): KAGVTQTPRYLIKTRGQQVTLSCSPISGHRSVSWYQQTPGQGLQFLFEYFSETQRNKGNFPGRFSGRQFSNSRSEMNVSTLELGDSALYLCASSDRDNYNEQFFGPGTRLTVL.